The 5 T cell receptor beta chains given below trace back to one sample, sequenced in a study of beta chain features in type 1 diabetes. Since all of the isolated RNA was reverse transcribed, expressed TCRB transcripts were what got sequenced. TCRdb's table, derived via immunoSEQ multiplex PCR, lists solely in-frame clones and lacks some. In the table there are about 360,000 clones, roughly 13% of which are singletons. The sequenced sample was naive CD4+ T cells from blood. These receptors originate from a man younger than 30 in good health.

Concerning this clone: Other DNA variants within this sample encode the same CDR3. V usage is TRBV29-1 and J usage is TRBJ2-1; TRBD2 is a possible D gene (7 bases). Germline CDR1 and CDR2: SQVTM and ANQGSEA. The CDR3 consists of 14 residues. The V end lost 3 bases, the J end lost 0 bases, and 9 bases lay between the germline ends. The CDR3 nucleotides read TGCAGCGTTGATAGGGGGGGCTCCTACAATGAGCAGTTCTTC. Protein: CSVDRGGSYNEQFF.

The chain carries TRBV4-2 and TRBJ2-7, with no clear D. The ends were cut back, 0 bases at V and 1 base at J, with 10 bases in the middle. Germline V lookup: CDR1 LGHNA, CDR2 YNFKEQ. The CDR3 loop spans 15 amino acids. CDR3 sequence: CASSQEMTRSYEQYF. The DNA of the CDR3 is TGTGCCAGCAGCCAAGAAATGACTCGTTCCTACGAGCAGTACTTC.

This clone was counted a few times. The genes are TRBV18 and TRBJ2-1; tentatively, D is TRBD1 (6 bases). V was pared by 6 bases and J by 3 bases, with 18 bases between. Germline assignment: CDR1 KGHSH and CDR2 LQKENI. The CDR3 is 16 residues long. CDR3 DNA: TGTGCCAGCTCGCCGCTTTTAAGGGGGAGCTACAATGAGCAGTTCTTC. This translates into CASSPLLRGSYNEQFF.

In this sample, this clone turned up a few times. The J gene is TRBJ2-7, the V gene TRBV5-1; D perhaps matches TRBD1 (6 bases). V lost 0 bases to trimming and J lost 3 bases, with 10 bases between them. Germline V gene sequence: CDR1 SGHRS, CDR2 YFSETQ. This CDR3 has 14 amino acids. CDR3 nucleotides: TGCGCCAGCAGCTTGGAGGGGGACGGCTACGAGCAGTACTTC. Protein: CASSLEGDGYEQYF.

This clone was counted a few times. The chain uses TRBV6-1 and TRBJ1-6, with D possibly being TRBD1 (6 bases). This CDR3 is built from 15 residues. Trimming shortened V by 3 bases and J by 6 bases, and 12 bases separated the two germline ends. Germline V gives CDR1 MNHNS, CDR2 SASEGT. The CDR3 region is CASSDIQGRNSPLHF. CDR3 coding DNA: TGTGCCAGCAGTGATATCCAGGGGCGTAATTCACCCCTCCACTTT.